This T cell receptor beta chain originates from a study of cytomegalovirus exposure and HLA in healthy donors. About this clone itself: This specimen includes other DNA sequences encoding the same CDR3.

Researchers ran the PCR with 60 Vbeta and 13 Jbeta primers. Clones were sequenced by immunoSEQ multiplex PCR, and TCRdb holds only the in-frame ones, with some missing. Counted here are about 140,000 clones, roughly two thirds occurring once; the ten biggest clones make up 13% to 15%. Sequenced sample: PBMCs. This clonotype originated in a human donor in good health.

CDR3 region: CASSLRGSSYNEQFF. CDR3 DNA sequence: TGTGCCAGCAGCTTACGGGGAAGCTCCTACAATGAGCAGTTCTTC. This sequence joins TRBV7-9 and TRBJ2-1; tentatively, D is TRBD2 (5 bases). The CDR3 spans 15 residues. Trimming removed 2 bases at V and 0 bases at J, with 8 bases between. The germline gives CDR1 SEHNR, CDR2 FQNEAQ (reference sequence).